This T cell receptor beta chain was retrieved from a study of metastatic and nonmetastatic thyroid tumors. Thyroid surgery was preceded by no treatment in any patient. The germline V and J ends were trimmed by 5 bases and 6 bases, with 10 bases remaining between them. The CDR3 is made up of 12 amino acids. Germline V gene lookup returns CDR1 LNHDA and CDR2 SQIVND (reference sequence). With MiXCR, TCRdb called clones anew from the PCR reads. The sample contains around 8,700 clones, roughly 26% of which appear only once. This clone was counted between two and nine times. A much larger clone lies one base from this, so it may be a read error.

This TCR derives from a female donor with papillary thyroid cancer or a benign thyroid nodule (not recorded which). Some clones in this sample may be carry-over from other donors' samples. The rearrangement joins TRBV19 to TRBJ1-2; possible D gene TRBD1, 5 bases. Sequencing was performed on adjacent normal tissue. CDR3 protein: CASSPQGDGYTF. For the CDR3, the DNA is TGTGCCAGTAGTCCCCAAGGGGATGGCTACACCTTC.